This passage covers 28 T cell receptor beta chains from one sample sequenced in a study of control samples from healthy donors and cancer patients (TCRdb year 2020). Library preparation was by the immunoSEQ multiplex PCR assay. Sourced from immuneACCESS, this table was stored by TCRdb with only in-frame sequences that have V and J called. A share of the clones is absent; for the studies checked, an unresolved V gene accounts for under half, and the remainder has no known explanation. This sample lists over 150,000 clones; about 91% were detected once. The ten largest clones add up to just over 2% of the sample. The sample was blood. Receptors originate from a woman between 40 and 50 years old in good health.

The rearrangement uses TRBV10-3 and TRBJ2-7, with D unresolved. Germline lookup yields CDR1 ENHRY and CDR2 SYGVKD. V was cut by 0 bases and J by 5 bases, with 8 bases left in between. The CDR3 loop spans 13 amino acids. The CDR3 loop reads CAISESNPDEQYF. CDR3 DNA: TGTGCCATCAGTGAGTCGAACCCGGACGAGCAGTACTTC.

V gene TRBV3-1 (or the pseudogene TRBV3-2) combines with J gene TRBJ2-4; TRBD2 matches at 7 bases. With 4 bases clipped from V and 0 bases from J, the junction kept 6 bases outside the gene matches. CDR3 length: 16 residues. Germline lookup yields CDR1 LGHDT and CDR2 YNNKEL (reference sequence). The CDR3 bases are TGTGCCAGCAGCCGTTCTAGCGGAATAGCCAAAAACATTCAGTACTTC. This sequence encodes CASSRSSGIAKNIQYF.

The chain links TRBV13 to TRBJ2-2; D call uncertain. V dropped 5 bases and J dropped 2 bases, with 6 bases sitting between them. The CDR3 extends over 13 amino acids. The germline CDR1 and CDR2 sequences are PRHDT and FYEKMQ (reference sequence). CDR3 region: CASSPPNTGELFF. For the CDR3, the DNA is TGTGCCAGCAGCCCCCCCAACACCGGGGAGCTGTTTTTT.

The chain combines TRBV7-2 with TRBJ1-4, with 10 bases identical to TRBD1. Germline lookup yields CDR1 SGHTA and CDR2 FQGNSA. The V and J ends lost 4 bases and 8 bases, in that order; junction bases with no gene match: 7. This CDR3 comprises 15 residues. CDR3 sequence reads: CASSSVGTGEEKLFF. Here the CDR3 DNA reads TGTGCCAGCAGCTCCGTAGGGACAGGGGAAGAAAAACTGTTTTTT.

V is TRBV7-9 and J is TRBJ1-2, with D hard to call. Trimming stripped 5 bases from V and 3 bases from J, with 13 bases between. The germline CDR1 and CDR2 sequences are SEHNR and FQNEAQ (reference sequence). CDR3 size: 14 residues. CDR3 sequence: CASSKSGGDYGYTF. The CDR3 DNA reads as TGTGCCAGCAGCAAGTCGGGAGGCGACTATGGCTACACCTTC. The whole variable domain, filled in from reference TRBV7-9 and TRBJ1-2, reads DTGVSQNPRHKITKRGQNVTFRCDPISEHNRLYWYRQTLGQGPEFLTYFQNEAQLEKSRLLSDRFSAERPKGSFSTLEIQRTEQGDSAMYLCASSKSGGDYGYTFGSGTRLTVV.

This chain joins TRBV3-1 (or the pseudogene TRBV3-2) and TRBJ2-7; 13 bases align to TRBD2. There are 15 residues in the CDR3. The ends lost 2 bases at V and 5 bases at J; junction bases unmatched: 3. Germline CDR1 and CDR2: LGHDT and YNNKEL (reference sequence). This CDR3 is CASSQPGTSGNEQYF. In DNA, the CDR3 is TGTGCCAGCAGCCAACCCGGGACTAGCGGGAACGAGCAGTACTTC.

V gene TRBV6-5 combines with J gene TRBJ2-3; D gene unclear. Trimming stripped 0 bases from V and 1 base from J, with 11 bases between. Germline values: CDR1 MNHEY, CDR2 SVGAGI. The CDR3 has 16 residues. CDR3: CASSYSWTAGTDTQYF. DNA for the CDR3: TGTGCCAGCAGTTACTCGTGGACGGCGGGCACAGATACGCAGTATTTT.

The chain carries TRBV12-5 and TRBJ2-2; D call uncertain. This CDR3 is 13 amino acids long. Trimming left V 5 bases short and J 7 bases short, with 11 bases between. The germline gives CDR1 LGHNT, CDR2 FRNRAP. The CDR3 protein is CASGPRRGGELFF. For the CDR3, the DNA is TGTGCTAGTGGTCCACGCCGCGGCGGGGAGCTGTTTTTT.

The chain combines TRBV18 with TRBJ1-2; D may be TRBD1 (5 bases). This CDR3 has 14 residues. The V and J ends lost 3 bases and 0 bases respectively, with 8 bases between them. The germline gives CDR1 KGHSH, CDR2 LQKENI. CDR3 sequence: CASSPSGPNYGYTF. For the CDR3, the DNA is TGTGCCAGCTCACCCTCGGGGCCTAACTATGGCTACACCTTC. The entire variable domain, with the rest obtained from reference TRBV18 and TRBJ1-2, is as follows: NAGVMQNPRHLVRRRGQEARLRCSPMKGHSHVYWYRQLPEEGLKFMVYLQKENIIDESGMPKERFSAEFPKEGPSILRIQQVVRGDSAAYFCASSPSGPNYGYTFGSGTRLTVV.

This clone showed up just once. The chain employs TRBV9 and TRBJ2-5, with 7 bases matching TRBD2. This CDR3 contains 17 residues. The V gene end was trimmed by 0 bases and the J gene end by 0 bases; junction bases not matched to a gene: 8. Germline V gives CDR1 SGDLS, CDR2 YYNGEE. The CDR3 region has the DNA TGTGCCAGCAGCGTAGATCAAACAGCGGGATACCAAGAGACCCAGTACTTC. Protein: CASSVDQTAGYQETQYF.

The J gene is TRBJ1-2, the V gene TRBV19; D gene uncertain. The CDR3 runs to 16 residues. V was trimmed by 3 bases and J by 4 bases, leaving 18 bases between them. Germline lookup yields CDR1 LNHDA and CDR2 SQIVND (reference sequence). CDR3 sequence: CASSIDRAEVFYGYTF. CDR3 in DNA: TGTGCCAGTAGTATTGATAGGGCAGAAGTCTTCTATGGCTACACCTTC.

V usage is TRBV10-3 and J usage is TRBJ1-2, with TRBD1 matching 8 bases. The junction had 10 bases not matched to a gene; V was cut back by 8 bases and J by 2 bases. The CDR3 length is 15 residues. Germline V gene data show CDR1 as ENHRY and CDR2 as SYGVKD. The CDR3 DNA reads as TGTGCCATCTCCGGGGACAGGTCCCTCAACTATGGCTACACCTTC. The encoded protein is CAISGDRSLNYGYTF.

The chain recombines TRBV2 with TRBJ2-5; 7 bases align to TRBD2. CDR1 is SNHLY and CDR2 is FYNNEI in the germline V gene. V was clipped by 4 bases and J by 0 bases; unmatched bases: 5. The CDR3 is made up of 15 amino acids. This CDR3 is CASSGTLADQETQYF. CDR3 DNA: TGTGCCAGCAGTGGAACGCTAGCGGACCAAGAGACCCAGTACTTC.

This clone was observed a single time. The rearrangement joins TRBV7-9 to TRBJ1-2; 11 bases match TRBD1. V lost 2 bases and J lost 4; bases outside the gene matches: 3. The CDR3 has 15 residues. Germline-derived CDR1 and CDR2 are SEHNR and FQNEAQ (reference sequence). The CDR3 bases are TGTGCCAGCAGCTTACTCGGGACAGGGGGCTATGGCTACACCTTC. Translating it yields CASSLLGTGGYGYTF.

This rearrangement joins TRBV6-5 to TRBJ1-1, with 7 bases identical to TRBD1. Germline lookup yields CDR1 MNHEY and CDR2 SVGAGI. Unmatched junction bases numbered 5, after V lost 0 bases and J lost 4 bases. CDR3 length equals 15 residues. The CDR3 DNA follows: TGTGCCAGCAGTTACTCTGCGCAGGGGGGCACTGAAGCTTTCTTT. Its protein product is CASSYSAQGGTEAFF.

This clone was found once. The CDR3 nucleotides are TGTGCCAGCAGCGTAGTCACAGGGAAGGACACTGAAGCTTTCTTT. It specifies CASSVVTGKDTEAFF. The chain employs TRBV9 and TRBJ1-1; D might be TRBD1 (6 bases). Trimming pared 0 bases from V and 3 bases from J, leaving 12 bases between. The V gene's germline CDR1 is SGDLS and CDR2 YYNGEE. CDR3 size: 15 residues.

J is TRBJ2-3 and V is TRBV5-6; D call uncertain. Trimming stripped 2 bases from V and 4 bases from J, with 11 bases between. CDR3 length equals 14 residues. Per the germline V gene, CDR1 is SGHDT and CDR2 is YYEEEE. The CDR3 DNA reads TGTGCCAGCAGCTTATGGGGTGTCGCAGATACGCAGTATTTT. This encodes CASSLWGVADTQYF.

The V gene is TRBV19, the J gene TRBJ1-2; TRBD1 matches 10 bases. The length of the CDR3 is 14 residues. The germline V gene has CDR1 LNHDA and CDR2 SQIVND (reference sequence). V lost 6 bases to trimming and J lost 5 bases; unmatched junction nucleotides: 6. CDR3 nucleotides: TGTGCCAGTAGGAAGGACAGGGGGTATTATGGCTACACCTTC. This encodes CASRKDRGYYGYTF. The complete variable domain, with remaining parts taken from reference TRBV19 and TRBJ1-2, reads DGGITQSPKYLFRKEGQNVTLSCEQNLNHDAMYWYRQDPGQGLRLIYYSQIVNDFQKGDIAEGYSVSREKKESFPLTVTSAQKNPTAFYLCASRKDRGYYGYTFGSGTRLTVV.

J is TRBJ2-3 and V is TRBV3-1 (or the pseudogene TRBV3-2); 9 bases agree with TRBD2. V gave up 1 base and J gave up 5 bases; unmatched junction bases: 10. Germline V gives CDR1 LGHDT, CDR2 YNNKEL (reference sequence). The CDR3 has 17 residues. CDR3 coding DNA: TGTGCCAGCAGCCAAGGGGTAGCGGGGGAAGGAAGAGATACGCAGTATTTT. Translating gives CASSQGVAGEGRDTQYF.

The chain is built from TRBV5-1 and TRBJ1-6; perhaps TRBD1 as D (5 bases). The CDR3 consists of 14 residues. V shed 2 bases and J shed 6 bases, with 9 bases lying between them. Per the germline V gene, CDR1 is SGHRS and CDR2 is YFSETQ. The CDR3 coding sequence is TGCGCCAGCAGCTTTTCAGGGTTTAATTCACCCCTCCACTTT. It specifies CASSFSGFNSPLHF.

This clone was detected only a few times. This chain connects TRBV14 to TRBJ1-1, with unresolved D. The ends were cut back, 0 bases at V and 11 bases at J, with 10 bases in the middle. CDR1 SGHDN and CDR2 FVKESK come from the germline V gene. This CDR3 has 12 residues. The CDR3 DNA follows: TGTGCCAGCAGCCAAGAGGGGAAAAAGGCTTTCTTT. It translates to CASSQEGKKAFF.

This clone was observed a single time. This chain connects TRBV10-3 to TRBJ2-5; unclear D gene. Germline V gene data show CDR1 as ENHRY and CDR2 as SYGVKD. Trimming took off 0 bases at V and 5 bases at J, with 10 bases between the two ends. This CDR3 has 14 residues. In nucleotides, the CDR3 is TGTGCCATCAGTGAGTCGAATAGAATTGAGACCCAGTACTTC. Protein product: CAISESNRIETQYF.

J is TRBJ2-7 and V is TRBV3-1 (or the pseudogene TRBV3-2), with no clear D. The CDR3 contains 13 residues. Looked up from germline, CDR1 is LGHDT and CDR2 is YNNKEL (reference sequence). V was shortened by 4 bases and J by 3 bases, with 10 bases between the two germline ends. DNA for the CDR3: TGTGCCAGCAGCCCAAGACCCAGCTACGAGCAGTACTTC. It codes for CASSPRPSYEQYF.

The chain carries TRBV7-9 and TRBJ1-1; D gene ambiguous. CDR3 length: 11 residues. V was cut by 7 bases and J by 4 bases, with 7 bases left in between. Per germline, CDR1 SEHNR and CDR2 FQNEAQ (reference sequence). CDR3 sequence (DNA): TGTGCCAGCAATTTGGTCACTGAAGCTTTCTTT. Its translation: CASNLVTEAFF.

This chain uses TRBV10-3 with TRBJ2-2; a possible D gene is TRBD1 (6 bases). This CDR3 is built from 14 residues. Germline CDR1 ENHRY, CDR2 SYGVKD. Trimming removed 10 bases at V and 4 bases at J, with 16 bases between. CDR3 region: CATRPTGTTGELFF. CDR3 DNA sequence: TGTGCCACGAGGCCAACAGGGACCACCGGGGAGCTGTTTTTT.

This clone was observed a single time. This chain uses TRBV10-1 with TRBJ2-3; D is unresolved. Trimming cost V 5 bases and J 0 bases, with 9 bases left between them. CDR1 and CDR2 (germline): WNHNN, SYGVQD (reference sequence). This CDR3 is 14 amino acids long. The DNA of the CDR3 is TGCGCCAGCAGTTTGACCTCTAGCACAGATACGCAGTATTTT. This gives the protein CASSLTSSTDTQYF.

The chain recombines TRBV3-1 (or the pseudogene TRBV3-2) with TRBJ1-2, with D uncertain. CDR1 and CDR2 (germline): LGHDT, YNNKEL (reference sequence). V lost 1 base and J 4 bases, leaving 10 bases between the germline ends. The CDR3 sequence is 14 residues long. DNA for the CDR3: TGTGCCAGCAGCCAAGGGGGAGGATTCTATGGCTACACCTTC. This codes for CASSQGGGFYGYTF.

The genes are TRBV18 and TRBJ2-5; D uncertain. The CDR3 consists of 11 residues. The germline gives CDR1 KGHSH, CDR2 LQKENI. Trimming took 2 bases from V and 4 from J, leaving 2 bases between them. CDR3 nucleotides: TGTGCCAGCTCACCAGGAGAGACCCAGTACTTC. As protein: CASSPGETQYF.